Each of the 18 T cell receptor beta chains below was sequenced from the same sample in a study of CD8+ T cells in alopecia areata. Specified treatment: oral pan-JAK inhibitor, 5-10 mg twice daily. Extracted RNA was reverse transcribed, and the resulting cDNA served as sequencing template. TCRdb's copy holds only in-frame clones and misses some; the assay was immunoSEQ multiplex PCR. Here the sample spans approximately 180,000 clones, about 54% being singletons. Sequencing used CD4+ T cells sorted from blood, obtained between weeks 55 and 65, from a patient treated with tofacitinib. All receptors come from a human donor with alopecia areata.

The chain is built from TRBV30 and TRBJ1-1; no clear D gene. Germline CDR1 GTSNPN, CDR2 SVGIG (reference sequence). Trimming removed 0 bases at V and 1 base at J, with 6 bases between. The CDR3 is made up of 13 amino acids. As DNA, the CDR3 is TGTGCCTGGAGTGTACTTTCGAACACTGAAGCTTTCTTT. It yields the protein CAWSVLSNTEAFF.

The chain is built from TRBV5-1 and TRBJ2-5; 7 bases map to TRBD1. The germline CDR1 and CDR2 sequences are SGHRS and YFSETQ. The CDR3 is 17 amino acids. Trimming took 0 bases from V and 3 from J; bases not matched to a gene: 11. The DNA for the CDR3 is TGCGCCAGCAGCTTGGGATTTCGACCGGGACAGAAAGAGACCCAGTACTTC. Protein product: CASSLGFRPGQKETQYF.

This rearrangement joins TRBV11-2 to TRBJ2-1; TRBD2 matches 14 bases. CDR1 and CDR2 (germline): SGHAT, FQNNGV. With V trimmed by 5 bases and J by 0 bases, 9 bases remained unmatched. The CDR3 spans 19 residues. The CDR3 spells CASSKGTSGGRSSYNEQFF. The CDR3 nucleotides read TGTGCCAGCAGCAAAGGGACTAGCGGGGGCCGAAGCTCCTACAATGAGCAGTTCTTC.

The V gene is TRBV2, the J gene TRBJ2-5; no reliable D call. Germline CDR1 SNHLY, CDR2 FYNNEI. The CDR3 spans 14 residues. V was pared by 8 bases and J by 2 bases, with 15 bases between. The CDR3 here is CASGWISVQETQYF. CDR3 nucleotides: TGTGCCAGCGGTTGGATTAGTGTACAAGAGACCCAGTACTTC.

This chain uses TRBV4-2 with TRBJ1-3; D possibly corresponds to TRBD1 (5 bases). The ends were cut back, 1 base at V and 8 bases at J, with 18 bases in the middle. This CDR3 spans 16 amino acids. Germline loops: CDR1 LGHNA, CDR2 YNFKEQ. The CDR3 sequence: CASSQAAPGLRDTIYF. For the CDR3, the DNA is TGTGCCAGCAGCCAAGCCGCCCCGGGGCTGAGGGACACCATATATTTT.

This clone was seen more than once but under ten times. The CDR3 DNA reads TGCGCCAGCAGCTTGGGGTTCTCTGGAAACACCATATATTTT. This encodes CASSLGFSGNTIYF. V and J are TRBV5-1 and TRBJ1-3; D is uncertain. The CDR3 is made up of 14 amino acids. The V end lost 0 bases, the J end lost 0 bases, and 4 bases lay between the germline ends. CDR1 is SGHRS and CDR2 is YFSETQ in the germline V gene.

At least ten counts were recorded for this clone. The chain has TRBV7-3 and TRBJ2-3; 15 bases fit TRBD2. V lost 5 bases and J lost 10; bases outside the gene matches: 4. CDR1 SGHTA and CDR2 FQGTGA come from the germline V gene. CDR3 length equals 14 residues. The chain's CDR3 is CASSPGLAGGAQYF. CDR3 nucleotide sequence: TGTGCCAGCAGCCCCGGACTAGCGGGGGGGGCGCAGTATTTT.

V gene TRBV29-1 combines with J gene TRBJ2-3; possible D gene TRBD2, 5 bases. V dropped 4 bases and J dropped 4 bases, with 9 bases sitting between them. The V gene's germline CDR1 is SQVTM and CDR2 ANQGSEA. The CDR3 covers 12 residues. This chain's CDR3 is CSVAGMADTQYF. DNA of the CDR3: TGCAGCGTTGCGGGGATGGCAGATACGCAGTATTTT.

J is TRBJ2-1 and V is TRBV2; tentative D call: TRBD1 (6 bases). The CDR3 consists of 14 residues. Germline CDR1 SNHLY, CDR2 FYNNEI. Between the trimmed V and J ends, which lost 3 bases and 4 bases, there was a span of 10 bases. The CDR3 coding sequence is TGTGCCAGCAGTGACGATGGACAGTACAATGAGCAGTTCTTC. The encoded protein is CASSDDGQYNEQFF.

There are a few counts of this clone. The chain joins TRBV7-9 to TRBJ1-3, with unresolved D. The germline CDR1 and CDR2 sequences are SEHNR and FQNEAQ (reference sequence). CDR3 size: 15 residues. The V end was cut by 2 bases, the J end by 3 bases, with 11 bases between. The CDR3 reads CASSLSEGYGNTIYF. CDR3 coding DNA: TGTGCCAGCAGCTTATCGGAAGGTTATGGAAACACCATATATTTT.

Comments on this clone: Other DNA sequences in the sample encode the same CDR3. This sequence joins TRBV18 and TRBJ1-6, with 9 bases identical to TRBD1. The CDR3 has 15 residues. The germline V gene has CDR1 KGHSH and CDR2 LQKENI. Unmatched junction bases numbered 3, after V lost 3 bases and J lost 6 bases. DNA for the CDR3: TGTGCCAGCTCACCCCAGGACAGGGGTAATTCACCCCTCCACTTT. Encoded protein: CASSPQDRGNSPLHF.

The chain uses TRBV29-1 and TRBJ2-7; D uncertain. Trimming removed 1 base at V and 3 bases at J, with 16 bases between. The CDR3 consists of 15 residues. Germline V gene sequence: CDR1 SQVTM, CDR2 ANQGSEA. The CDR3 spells CSVEVRGRTLYEQYF. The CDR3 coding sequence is TGCAGCGTTGAAGTACGTGGACGGACCCTCTACGAGCAGTACTTC.

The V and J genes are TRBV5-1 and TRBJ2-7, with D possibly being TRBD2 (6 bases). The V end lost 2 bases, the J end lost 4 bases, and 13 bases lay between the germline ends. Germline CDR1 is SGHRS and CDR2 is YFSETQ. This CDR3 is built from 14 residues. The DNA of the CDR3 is TGCGCCAGCAGCTTTGAGACTAGATCTTACGAGCAGTACTTC. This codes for CASSFETRSYEQYF.

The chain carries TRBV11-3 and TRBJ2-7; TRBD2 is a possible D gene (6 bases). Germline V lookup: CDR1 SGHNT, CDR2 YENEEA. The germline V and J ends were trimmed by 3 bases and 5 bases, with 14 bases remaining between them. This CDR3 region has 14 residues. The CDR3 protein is CASSLEGLKNEQYF. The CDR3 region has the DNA TGTGCCAGCAGCTTGGAGGGGCTAAAAAACGAGCAGTACTTC.

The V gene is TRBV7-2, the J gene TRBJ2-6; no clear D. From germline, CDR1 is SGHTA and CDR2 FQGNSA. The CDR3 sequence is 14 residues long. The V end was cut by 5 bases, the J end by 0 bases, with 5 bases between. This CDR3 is CASSPPSGANVLTF. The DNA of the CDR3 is TGTGCCAGCAGCCCCCCCTCTGGGGCCAACGTCCTGACTTTC. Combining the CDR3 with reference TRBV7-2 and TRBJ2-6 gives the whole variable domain GAGVSQSPSNKVTEKGKDVELRCDPISGHTALYWYRQSLGQGLEFLIYFQGNSAPDKSGLPSDRFSAERTGGSVSTLTIQRTQQEDSAVYLCASSPPSGANVLTFGAGSRLTVL.

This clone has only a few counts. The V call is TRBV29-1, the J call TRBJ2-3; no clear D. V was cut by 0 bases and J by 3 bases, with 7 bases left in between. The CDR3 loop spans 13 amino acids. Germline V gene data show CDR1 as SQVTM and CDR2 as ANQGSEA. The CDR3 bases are TGCAGCGTTGAAGATAGAAGGACAGATACGCAGTATTTT. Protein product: CSVEDRRTDTQYF.

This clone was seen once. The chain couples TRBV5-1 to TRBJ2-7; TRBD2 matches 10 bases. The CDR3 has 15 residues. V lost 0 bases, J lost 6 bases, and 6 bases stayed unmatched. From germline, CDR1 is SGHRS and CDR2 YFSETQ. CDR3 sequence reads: CASSLALAGQAEQYF. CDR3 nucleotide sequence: TGCGCCAGCAGCTTGGCACTAGCGGGGCAGGCCGAGCAGTACTTC.

The CDR3 nucleotides read TGTGCCAGCAGAGGAGAGCCGGGACGTAGGGGCAGAGAGACCCAGTACTTC. Its translation: CASRGEPGRRGRETQYF. This rearrangement joins TRBV7-9 to TRBJ2-5, with D possibly called TRBD1 or TRBD2 (5 bases each). The V and J ends lost 6 bases and 4 bases respectively, with 24 bases between them. In germline, CDR1 is SEHNR, CDR2 FQNEAQ (reference sequence). This CDR3 is built from 17 residues.